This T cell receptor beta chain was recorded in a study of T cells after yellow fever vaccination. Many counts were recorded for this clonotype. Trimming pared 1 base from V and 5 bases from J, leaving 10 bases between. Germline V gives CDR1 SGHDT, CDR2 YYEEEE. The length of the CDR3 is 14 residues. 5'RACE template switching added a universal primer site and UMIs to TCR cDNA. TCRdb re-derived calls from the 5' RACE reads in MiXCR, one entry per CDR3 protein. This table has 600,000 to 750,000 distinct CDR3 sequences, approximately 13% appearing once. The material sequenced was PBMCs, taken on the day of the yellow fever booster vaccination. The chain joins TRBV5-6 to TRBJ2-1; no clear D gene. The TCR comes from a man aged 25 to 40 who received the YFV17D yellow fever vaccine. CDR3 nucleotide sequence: TGTGCCAGCAGCTTGCGGCTGACAAACAATGAGCAGTTCTTC. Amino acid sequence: CASSLRLTNNEQFF.